The rows below give T cell receptor beta chains drawn from one sample of a study of T cell responses to AZD1222 COVID-19 vaccine. Sequencing used immunoSEQ multiplex PCR; TCRdb keeps in-frame clones, though not all of them. The sample includes approximately 69,000 clones, 75% to 90% of them seen just once. The specimen was peripheral blood, collected 28 days after the second AZD1222 dose. These TCRs come from an adult who received the AZD1222 COVID-19 vaccine. The CDR3 runs from the conserved cysteine through the conserved F or W. Rows may omit the clone size; those that give it use once, few, many or a size class.

clone size	V gene	J gene	CDR3 protein
NA	TRBV5-1	TRBJ2-7	CASSLASGSLGEQYF
NA	TRBV13	TRBJ2-3	CASSSGQGTDTQYF
NA	TRBV7-8	TRBJ2-1	CASSQRTGWQFF
few	TRBV3-1/TRBV3-2	TRBJ1-2	CASSQGQGANYGYTF
NA	TRBV27	TRBJ1-6	CASQGNNSPLHF
few	TRBV9	TRBJ1-6	CASSLELFPGSDSPLHF
NA	TRBV12-5	TRBJ1-2	CASGSAHF
NA	TRBV5-1	TRBJ2-1	CASSLAGGEQFF
NA	TRBV5-4	TRBJ2-1	CASSFMTPYNEQFF
few	TRBV25-1	TRBJ1-6	CASSGQGRSPLHF
NA	TRBV29-1	TRBJ2-2	CSTKSSTGELFF
NA	TRBV2	TRBJ2-3	CASSVGTGSDTQYF
NA	TRBV19	TRBJ2-3	CASSQGGTANTQYF
NA	TRBV7-9	TRBJ2-2	CASSSLSSGNTGELFF
NA	TRBV25-1	TRBJ2-1	CASSLGDEQFF
NA	TRBV28	TRBJ1-3	CASSLGGTYSGNTIYF
NA	TRBV29-1	TRBJ1-2	CSVVVTGSFGYTF
NA	TRBV6-1	TRBJ1-2	CASSEASTGRNGYTF
NA	TRBV5-1	TRBJ1-2	CASSPGQVTYGYTF
NA	TRBV12-3/TRBV12-4	TRBJ2-5	CASSPRQGTQYF
NA	TRBV6-5	TRBJ1-2	CASSYSGTGWMGYTF
NA	TRBV7-2	TRBJ2-3	CASSLGPNTDTQYF
NA	TRBV7-9	TRBJ1-5	CASSGNLAGNQPQHF
NA	TRBV11-3	TRBJ2-3	CASSLEQGGTQYF
NA	TRBV24-1	TRBJ1-2	CATSGGSGYTF
NA	TRBV7-9	TRBJ2-7	CASSLCFYEQYF
NA	TRBV5-6	TRBJ2-7	CASSWGLAGPSEQYF
NA	TRBV25-1	TRBJ1-4	CASSEPWAEKLFF
NA	TRBV5-1	TRBJ2-2	CASSSTNTGELFF
few	TRBV20-1	TRBJ1-3	CSASSAVSGNTIYF
few	TRBV29-1	TRBJ1-2	CSVLTGFGYGYTF
once	TRBV3-1/TRBV3-2	TRBJ2-5	CASSHLGFGSRETQYF
NA	TRBV10-2	TRBJ2-7	CASSVGYEQYF
NA	TRBV7-8	TRBJ2-1	CASSLVGGGNEQFF
NA	TRBV7-9	TRBJ1-1	CASSLGSAEAFF
few	TRBV6-5	TRBJ2-7	CASRSGLSYEQYF
NA	TRBV3-1/TRBV3-2	TRBJ1-6	CASSQDPRGYNSPLHF
NA	TRBV5-1	TRBJ2-3	CASSLGTSGRGSDTQYF
once	TRBV28	TRBJ1-2	CASSSVNRNYGYTF
NA	TRBV3-1/TRBV3-2	TRBJ2-2	CASSQPGTTNTGELFF
NA	TRBV11-2	TRBJ2-7	CASSPRLAGGLEQYF
NA	TRBV10-3	TRBJ1-1	CAISGRQGIALEAFF
NA	TRBV19	TRBJ1-2	CASDLGYGYTF
NA	TRBV7-9	TRBJ2-7	CASSLTGVDNSEQYF
NA	TRBV27	TRBJ1-5	CAGGERGQGAQPQHF
few	TRBV19	TRBJ1-3	CASSMTQSSGNTIYF